These 5 T cell receptor beta chains originate from one sample sequenced in a study of early T cells in non-severe SARS-CoV-2 infection. TCRdb re-analysed the 5' RACE reads in MiXCR, keeping a single row per CDR3 protein. The repertoire consists of tens of thousands of distinct CDR3 sequences, with over 4.5% occurring once and the leading ten covering roughly 4.4%. Sequencing used whole blood. The receptors were gathered from an adult who was a healthcare worker with PCR-confirmed SARS-CoV-2 infection or an uninfected control (not recorded which).

By proportion, this clonotype is medium-sized. This rearrangement joins TRBV12-3 or TRBV12-4 to TRBJ2-6; TRBD1 agrees at 7 bases. The CDR3 loop spans 16 amino acids. The trim removed 4 bases at V and 0 bases at J, leaving 3 bases unmatched. CDR3 sequence reads: CASSWTGLSGANVLTF. CDR3 sequence (DNA): TGTGCCAGCAGTTGGACAGGCCTCTCTGGGGCCAACGTCCTGACTTTC.

This CDR3 is CAISESRYTEAFF. CDR3 coding DNA: TGTGCCATCAGTGAGTCGAGGTACACTGAAGCTTTCTTT. V gene TRBV10-3 combines with J gene TRBJ1-1; no clear D gene. The V gene lost 0 bases and the J gene lost 3 bases, with 5 bases spanning the gap. Germline loops: CDR1 ENHRY, CDR2 SYGVKD. This CDR3 comprises 13 residues.

This clonotype was detected ten times or more. V and J are TRBV4-1 and TRBJ2-7, with D hard to call. This CDR3 spans 15 amino acids. Germline V gene sequence: CDR1 MGHRA, CDR2 YSYEKL. The ends were cut back, 0 bases at V and 3 bases at J, with 12 bases in the middle. The CDR3 is CASSQENIRNYEQYF. CDR3 coding DNA: TGCGCCAGCAGCCAAGAAAACATAAGGAACTACGAGCAGTACTTC.

Ten or more counts support this clonotype. V and J are TRBV29-1 and TRBJ1-2; 10 positions agree with TRBD1. Trimming cost V 6 bases and J 6 bases; bases outside gene matches: 7. Germline CDR1 SQVTM, CDR2 ANQGSEA. There are 13 residues in the CDR3. In DNA form, the CDR3 reads TGCAGCGTCGAGAAGGACAGGGGGGATGGCTACACCTTC. The encoded protein is CSVEKDRGDGYTF. The complete variable domain, with remaining parts taken from reference TRBV29-1 and TRBJ1-2, reads SAVISQKPSRDICQRGTSLTIQCQVDSQVTMMFWYRQQPGQSLTLIATANQGSEATYESGFVIDKFPISRPNLTFSTLTVSNMSPEDSSIYLCSVEKDRGDGYTFGSGTRLTVV.

The V and J genes are TRBV7-8 and TRBJ2-3, with 8 nucleotides matching TRBD2. The CDR3 is made up of 14 amino acids. Germline V gene data show CDR1 as SGHVS and CDR2 as FQNEAQ. J lost 5 bases, V lost 5 bases, and 6 bases had no gene match. This CDR3 is CASSDTGTRDTQYF. Written as DNA, the CDR3 is TGTGCCAGCAGCGATACCGGGACTAGAGATACGCAGTATTTT. The full variable domain, with the rest looked up from reference TRBV7-8 and TRBJ2-3, is GAGVSQSPRYKVAKRGQDVALRCDPISGHVSLFWYQQALGQGPEFLTYFQNEAQLDKSGLPSDRFFAERPEGSVSTLKIQRTQQEDSAVYLCASSDTGTRDTQYFGPGTRLTVL.